The rows below give T cell receptor beta chains drawn from one sample of a study of blood T cell repertoires in COVID-19. TCRdb's table, derived via immunoSEQ multiplex PCR, lists solely in-frame clones and lacks some. The repertoire holds roughly 180,000 clones, with approximately 82% as singletons. Sequenced input: PBMCs or T cells enriched from blood (not recorded which). These receptors were collected from a man between 60 and 70 years old who had recovered from COVID-19. The CDR3 runs from the conserved cysteine through the conserved F or W. The order of the fields is V gene, clone size, J gene, D gene, CDR3 protein, CDR3 DNA. D genes are given only for firm matches. Clone size is stated in some rows and not others, as once, few, many or a class when expanded.

>TRBV5-6|-|TRBJ2-7|-
CASSFRGSSYEQYF
TGTGCCAGCAGCTTCCGGGGGAGTTCCTACGAGCAGTACTTC
>TRBV11-3|-|TRBJ2-3|-
CASSLGDSDTQYF
TGTGCCAGCAGCTTAGGAGATTCGGATACGCAGTATTTT
>TRBV5-1|-|TRBJ2-7|-
CASSLEGPRQGGEQYF
TGCGCCAGCAGCTTGGAAGGCCCTCGGCAGGGCGGCGAGCAGTACTTC
>TRBV2|-|TRBJ2-1|-
CASSEVRGPYNEQFF
TGTGCCAGCAGTGAAGTCAGGGGTCCCTACAATGAGCAGTTCTTC
>TRBV5-1|-|TRBJ2-1|-
CASSTRPSSDEQFF
TGCGCCAGCAGCACCAGACCCAGTAGCGATGAGCAGTTCTTC
>TRBV6-5|-|TRBJ2-1|TRBD1
CASRGQGPDNEQFF
TGTGCCAGCAGGGGACAGGGTCCGGACAATGAGCAGTTCTTC
>TRBV6-5|-|TRBJ1-3|TRBD1
CASSSTGTGNTIYF
TGTGCCAGCAGTTCGACAGGGACTGGAAACACCATATATTTT
>TRBV11-3|-|TRBJ2-2|-
CASSLYRGNTGELFF
TGTGCCAGCAGCTTATATAGGGGAAACACCGGGGAGCTGTTTTTT
>TRBV7-3|-|TRBJ2-3|TRBD2
CASNLAGRGDTQYF
TGTGCCAGCAACCTAGCGGGGAGGGGAGATACGCAGTATTTT
>TRBV19|-|TRBJ1-5|TRBD1
CASTTFAAGTGFQPQHF
TGTGCCAGTACCACTTTCGCCGCGGGGACAGGGTTTCAGCCCCAGCATTTT
>TRBV4-2|-|TRBJ1-1|TRBD1
CASSQVTTGENTEAFF
TGTGCCAGCAGCCAAGTTACGACAGGGGAAAACACTGAAGCTTTCTTT
>TRBV3-1/TRBV3-2|-|TRBJ1-2|-
CASSRGPAGGYGYTF
TGTGCCAGCAGTCGCGGGCCGGCAGGCGGCTATGGCTACACCTTC
>TRBV2|-|TRBJ2-5|TRBD1
CASSGPGQQETQYF
TGTGCCAGCAGTGGGCCGGGACAGCAAGAGACCCAGTACTTC
>TRBV9|-|TRBJ1-4|-
CASSTPGREKLFF
TGTGCCAGCAGCACCCCGGGGAGGGAAAAACTGTTTTTT
>TRBV2|once|TRBJ2-7|TRBD1
CASSVLLGQGPYEQYF
TGTGCCAGCAGCGTGCTTCTGGGACAGGGCCCCTACGAGCAGTACTTC
>TRBV3-1/TRBV3-2|-|TRBJ1-4|-
CASSQEIPREEKLFF
TGTGCCAGCAGCCAAGAAATCCCTCGGGAGGAAAAACTGTTTTTT
>TRBV2|-|TRBJ1-4|-
CASSVQSQVPGEKLFF
TGTGCCAGCAGCGTCCAGTCACAGGTGCCTGGGGAAAAACTGTTTTTT
>TRBV6-5|-|TRBJ1-6|-
CASSRSRAGNSPLHF
TGTGCCAGCAGTCGCTCTAGGGCAGGGAATTCACCCCTCCACTTT
>TRBV2|-|TRBJ2-7|TRBD1
CASSEAGTGPYEQYF
TGTGCCAGCAGTGAAGCCGGGACAGGGCCCTACGAGCAGTACTTC
>TRBV7-6|-|TRBJ2-5|TRBD1
CASSRTGAETQYF
TGTGCCAGCAGTCGAACAGGGGCAGAGACCCAGTACTTC
>TRBV9|-|TRBJ1-1|-
CASSLAGQGYTEAFF
TGTGCCAGCAGCCTCGCCGGGCAGGGCTACACTGAAGCTTTCTTT
>TRBV28|-|TRBJ1-2|TRBD1
CASSLRQGGYGYTF
TGTGCCAGCAGTTTAAGACAGGGCGGCTATGGCTACACCTTC
>TRBV3-1/TRBV3-2|-|TRBJ1-1|TRBD1
CASSQGTGMNTEAFF
TGTGCCAGCAGCCAAGGGACAGGGATGAACACTGAAGCTTTCTTT
>TRBV20-1|-|TRBJ1-2|-
CSARDPGGYTF
TGCAGTGCTAGAGATCCGGGGGGCTACACCTTC
>TRBV3-1/TRBV3-2|-|TRBJ2-5|TRBD1
CASSVQGAQETQYF
TGTGCCAGCAGTGTACAGGGGGCGCAGGAGACCCAGTACTTC
>TRBV28|-|TRBJ2-6|TRBD1
CASSSTGGNSGANVLTF
TGTGCCAGCAGTTCGACAGGGGGCAACTCTGGGGCCAACGTCCTGACTTTC
>TRBV5-4|-|TRBJ2-5|TRBD2
CASNSGGLQETQYF
TGTGCCAGCAATAGCGGGGGGCTTCAAGAGACCCAGTACTTC
>TRBV6-5|-|TRBJ1-4|TRBD1
CASSWGQGITNEKLFF
TGTGCCAGCAGTTGGGGACAGGGGATAACTAATGAAAAACTGTTTTTT
>TRBV28|-|TRBJ2-5|TRBD1
CASSFRGLQETQYF
TGTGCCAGCAGTTTCAGGGGGCTACAAGAGACCCAGTACTTC
>TRBV9|-|TRBJ1-5|-
CASSVGGEGGQPQHF
TGTGCCAGCAGCGTAGGCGGGGAAGGAGGTCAGCCCCAGCATTTT
>TRBV14|-|TRBJ2-3|-
CASSARGRLDRIFGPSTDTQYF
TGTGCCAGCAGCGCGCGAGGGAGGTTGGACAGGATTTTTGGCCCTAGCACAGATACGCAGTATTTT
>TRBV5-1|-|TRBJ2-3|-
CASSSDSYTDTQYF
TGCGCCAGCAGCTCCGACAGCTACACAGATACGCAGTATTTT
>TRBV27|-|TRBJ2-1|TRBD2
CASSLSLAGGRSEQFF
TGTGCCAGCAGTTTATCGCTAGCGGGAGGGAGGAGTGAGCAGTTCTTC
>TRBV5-1|-|TRBJ2-2|-
CASSLRLASGAGELFF
TGCGCCAGCAGCTTGAGGCTTGCCTCTGGAGCCGGGGAGCTGTTTTTT
>TRBV12-5|-|TRBJ2-5|TRBD2
CASGLVRSSGRLQETQYF
TGTGCTAGTGGTTTGGTACGGTCTAGCGGGAGGCTCCAAGAGACCCAGTACTTC
>TRBV2|-|TRBJ2-7|TRBD1
CASRERTGSSSYEQYF
TGTGCCAGCAGGGAGAGGACAGGGTCGAGCTCCTACGAGCAGTACTTC
>TRBV29-1|-|TRBJ2-3|TRBD1
CSARTGGSDTQYF
TGCAGCGCACGGACAGGGGGCTCAGATACGCAGTATTTT
>TRBV14|-|TRBJ1-2|TRBD1
CASSQASGGSGYGYTF
TGTGCCAGCAGCCAAGCGTCAGGGGGTTCTGGCTATGGCTACACCTTC
>TRBV20-1|-|TRBJ2-1|-
CSASGRADNEQFF
TGCAGTGCTAGTGGGCGGGCGGACAATGAGCAGTTCTTC
>TRBV9|-|TRBJ2-3|TRBD2
CASSPSGSIGTDTQYF
TGTGCCAGCAGCCCCAGCGGGAGTATAGGCACAGATACGCAGTATTTT
>TRBV21-1|-|TRBJ2-4|-
CASSKNSEGEDKNIQYF
TGTGCCAGCAGCAAAAACTCTGAAGGGGAGGACAAAAACATTCAGTACTTC
>TRBV28|-|TRBJ1-2|TRBD1
CASSQLDRAVHGYTF
TGTGCCAGCAGCCAACTAGACAGGGCAGTCCATGGCTACACCTTC
>TRBV29-1|-|TRBJ2-7|TRBD1
CSVRQGKPEQYF
TGCAGCGTTCGACAGGGAAAACCTGAGCAGTACTTC
>TRBV12-3/TRBV12-4|few|TRBJ1-5|-
CASSQGQPQHF
TGTGCCAGCAGCCAGGGTCAGCCCCAGCATTTT
>TRBV7-3|-|TRBJ1-5|TRBD1
CASSYRGSNQPQHF
TGTGCCAGCAGTTACAGGGGGAGCAATCAGCCCCAGCATTTT